These 5 T cell receptor beta chains came from one sample sequenced in a study of control samples from healthy donors and cancer patients. Using immunoSEQ multiplex PCR, the repertoire was profiled, and TCRdb retains in-frame clones only, with some absent. The sample shows 120,000 or so clones, around 96% of them seen only once. Source material: blood. The receptors here all came from a man aged 25 to 40 in good health.

J is TRBJ1-2 and V is TRBV7-9; TRBD1 aligns across 7 bases. This CDR3 comprises 16 residues. Germline V gene lookup returns CDR1 SEHNR and CDR2 FQNEAQ (reference sequence). Trimming at V came to 5 bases and at J to 0 bases, leaving 9 bases not matched to a gene. In DNA, the CDR3 is TGTGCCAGCAGCCATACGCTCGGGACAGCTAACTATGGCTACACCTTC. It translates to CASSHTLGTANYGYTF.

The chain is built from TRBV7-9 and TRBJ1-2, with D unclear. The germline V gene encodes CDR1 SEHNR and CDR2 FQNEAQ (reference sequence). Trimming removed 1 base from V and 5 bases from J, with 8 bases in between. The CDR3 runs 13 residues. The CDR3 region has the DNA TGTGCCAGCAGCTTAGTCTCAGATTATGGCTACACCTTC. It translates to CASSLVSDYGYTF. The full variable domain, completed using reference TRBV7-9 and TRBJ1-2, is DTGVSQNPRHKITKRGQNVTFRCDPISEHNRLYWYRQTLGQGPEFLTYFQNEAQLEKSRLLSDRFSAERPKGSFSTLEIQRTEQGDSAMYLCASSLVSDYGYTFGSGTRLTVV.

The V call is TRBV19, the J call TRBJ1-1; possibly TRBD1 for D (6 bases). Germline V CDR1 and CDR2: LNHDA, SQIVND (reference sequence). The CDR3 has 17 amino acids. With 4 bases removed from V and 3 bases from J, the gap between germline ends came to 21 bases. As DNA, the CDR3 is TGTGCCAGTAGTACCCTTCCCGGCAGGGGTCGCGACACTGAAGCTTTCTTT. Residues: CASSTLPGRGRDTEAFF. The variable domain in full, with the rest retrieved from reference TRBV19 and TRBJ1-1, is DGGITQSPKYLFRKEGQNVTLSCEQNLNHDAMYWYRQDPGQGLRLIYYSQIVNDFQKGDIAEGYSVSREKKESFPLTVTSAQKNPTAFYLCASSTLPGRGRDTEAFFGQGTRLTVV.

The CDR3 DNA is TGTGCCAGCAGCCCCCCGGGGAGCAAAGGGCATGAGCAGTTCTTC. Amino acid sequence: CASSPPGSKGHEQFF. J is TRBJ2-1 and V is TRBV7-8, with D perhaps matching TRBD2 (5 bases). The CDR3 contains 15 residues. V was pared by 5 bases and J by 8 bases, with 19 bases between. The germline V gene encodes CDR1 SGHVS and CDR2 FQNEAQ.

V and J are TRBV13 and TRBJ1-3; D not resolved. Per germline, CDR1 PRHDT and CDR2 FYEKMQ (reference sequence). This CDR3 has 15 amino acids. V was pared by 4 bases and J by 0 bases, with 10 bases between. As DNA, the CDR3 is TGTGCCAGCAGCTGGGGATTTTCCTCTGGAAACACCATATATTTT. Residues: CASSWGFSSGNTIYF. The whole variable domain, remainder taken from reference TRBV13 and TRBJ1-3, is AAGVIQSPRHLIKEKRETATLKCYPIPRHDTVYWYQQGPGQDPQFLISFYEKMQSDKGSIPDRFSAQQFSDYHSELNMSSLELGDSALYFCASSWGFSSGNTIYFGEGSWLTVV.